These 10 T cell receptor beta chains were all obtained from the same sample, sequenced in a study of blood T cells in healthy people across ages (dated by TCRdb to 2013 to 2016). The library relied on 5' RACE. For sequencing, an Illumina HiSeq 2500 was employed. The second PCR ran for about 7 to 11 cycles and used a J-beta primer mix along with a sample-barcoded 5' primer. The public reads were quality trimmed at Q25 with fastp and then assembled into clones with MiXCR by TCRdb, keeping productive beta chains. Every entry covers one CDR3 protein and lists the most common genes and DNA from its rows. The sample table lists fewer than 650,000 distinct CDR3 sequences, roughly a quarter of them with a count of one. The top ten clonotypes cover 3.6% of the sample. This sample also belongs to another study, concerning T cells of mothers and their children.

The sample taken for sequencing was blood. The receptors originated from a boy aged 2-15 years in good health.

The table lists this clonotype with a few counts. The rearrangement uses TRBV24-1 and TRBJ2-7; tentatively, D is TRBD2 (7 bases). V was pared by 3 bases and J by 2 bases, with 13 bases between. Germline lookup yields CDR1 KGHDR and CDR2 SFDVKD. The CDR3 totals 15 residues. CDR3 sequence reads: CATSDRGALTYEQYF. In DNA, the CDR3 is TGTGCCACCAGTGATCGGGGGGCCCTCACCTACGAGCAGTACTTC.

This clonotype was observed a few times. The genes are TRBV4-3 and TRBJ2-7, with D perhaps matching TRBD1 or TRBD2 (5 bases each). Germline CDR1 is LGHNA and CDR2 is YSLEER. Trimming shortened V by 4 bases and J by 4 bases, and 23 bases separated the two germline ends. The CDR3 totals 17 residues. The CDR3 loop reads CASSRFAGGAGIYEQYF. CDR3 coding DNA: TGCGCCAGCAGCCGTTTTGCTGGGGGAGCAGGGATTTACGAGCAGTACTTC.

J is TRBJ2-5 and V is TRBV27; 9 bases align to TRBD1. The CDR3 consists of 14 residues. Germline V gene data show CDR1 as MNHEY and CDR2 as SMNVEV (reference sequence). V was pared by 6 bases and J by 2 bases, with 4 bases of the junction left unmatched. CDR3 residues: CASRGTGLQETQYF. CDR3 coding DNA: TGTGCCAGCAGGGGGACAGGGCTACAAGAGACCCAGTACTTC.

The chain joins TRBV12-5 to TRBJ1-2; 8 bases match TRBD1. The CDR3 is 13 amino acids. CDR1 and CDR2 from the germline V gene are LGHNT and FRNRAP. The V gene end was trimmed by 6 bases and the J gene end by 2 bases; junction bases not matched to a gene: 2. The CDR3 DNA is TGTGCTAGTGGCCGGGACAGGAACTATGGCTACACCTTC. Its protein product is CASGRDRNYGYTF.

This clonotype was picked up a small number of times. The genes are TRBV6-5 and TRBJ1-2; no clear D gene. This CDR3 comprises 15 residues. CDR1 is MNHEY and CDR2 is SVGAGI in the germline V gene. Deletions cut 0 bases from V and 3 bases from J, with 11 bases between. The CDR3 loop is CASSYSRAYYYGYTF. In nucleotides, the CDR3 is TGTGCCAGCAGTTACTCCCGGGCCTACTACTATGGCTACACCTTC.

This clonotype was found a few times. This chain connects TRBV6-1 to TRBJ1-1; no reliable D call. This CDR3 has 12 residues. Trimming stripped 2 bases from V and 11 bases from J, with 12 bases between. Germline V gene sequence: CDR1 MNHNS, CDR2 SASEGT. The DNA for the CDR3 is TGTGCCAGCAGTGAATCTGGGGTTGACGCTTTCTTT. This encodes CASSESGVDAFF.

The count of this clonotype is one. The chain carries TRBV28 and TRBJ1-2; D not certain. V lost 6 bases to trimming and J lost 7 bases, with 12 bases between them. CDR3 length: 12 residues. CDR1 MDHEN and CDR2 SYDVKM come from the germline V gene. CDR3 loop: CASSLGSFGYTF. The CDR3 region has the DNA TGTGCCAGCAGCCTGGGATCGTTTGGCTACACCTTC.

This chain links TRBV12-3 or TRBV12-4 with TRBJ2-7; 10 bases are shared with TRBD1. V lost 6 bases to trimming and J lost 6 bases; unmatched junction nucleotides: 8. The CDR3 extends over 14 amino acids. CDR3 loop: CASRSGTGASEQYF. The CDR3 nucleotides read TGTGCCAGCAGGTCCGGGACAGGGGCCTCCGAGCAGTACTTC.

The chain combines TRBV9 with TRBJ2-1, with D maybe TRBD2 (7 bases). The ends were cut back, 3 bases at V and 0 bases at J, with 16 bases in the middle. The CDR3 spans 17 residues. CDR1 is SGDLS and CDR2 is YYNGEE in the germline V gene. The CDR3 nucleotides read TGTGCCAGCAGCGCCCCGGGGGGCTATGTCTCCTACAATGAGCAGTTCTTC. It yields the protein CASSAPGGYVSYNEQFF.

The chain links TRBV7-3 to TRBJ2-7, with TRBD1 as a possible D gene (6 bases). Germline V lookup: CDR1 SGHTA, CDR2 FQGTGA. CDR3 length equals 14 residues. With 0 bases removed from V and 6 bases from J, the gap between germline ends came to 12 bases. CDR3 amino acids: CASSLTRPGAEQYF. The CDR3 DNA follows: TGTGCCAGCAGCTTAACCCGGCCAGGGGCCGAGCAGTACTTC. The complete variable domain, with remaining parts taken from reference TRBV7-3 and TRBJ2-7, reads GAGVSQTPSNKVTEKGKYVELRCDPISGHTALYWYRQSLGQGPEFLIYFQGTGAADDSGLPNDRFFAVRPEGSVSTLKIQRTERGDSAVYLCASSLTRPGAEQYFGPGTRLTVT.